This entry is about one TCR beta chain. V lost 10 bases, J lost 2 bases, and 6 bases stayed unmatched. CDR1 MNHNS and CDR2 SASEGT come from the germline V gene. This CDR3 contains 14 residues. These data come from a study of cytotoxic CD8 clonotypes in ibrutinib-treated CLL. Sequencing was performed with immunoSEQ multiplex PCR; in TCRdb, only in-frame clones are kept and a portion is missing. This sample has tens of thousands of clones, with approximately 65% found just once. The sample consisted of PBMCs, taken after 24 months of ibrutinib treatment. The V and J genes are TRBV6-1 and TRBJ2-5, with 11 bases matching TRBD2. This receptor was obtained from a human donor with chronic lymphocytic leukemia. DNA of the CDR3: TGTGCCACCAGGACTAGCGGGTTTCAAGAGACCCAGTACTTC. This encodes CATRTSGFQETQYF.